One sample yielded the 15 T cell receptor beta chains listed below, sequenced in a study of immune aging and cytomegalovirus after organ transplant (dated by TCRdb to 2020 to 2022). Their target antigens are unknown. The method was single-cell sequencing. Sequenced on an Illumina NovaSeq 6000. The BD Rhapsody Targeted mRNA and AbSeq Reagent Kit, in a microwell format, was used for cell capture and library preparation. Starting from the raw public reads, TCRdb applied fastp trimming at Q25, assembled clones with MiXCR and retained in-frame beta chains. Identical CDR3 protein sequences are pooled into one entry, listed with their most common genes and DNA. This sample holds about 21,000 distinct CDR3 sequences; around 34% were observed only once. Jointly, the top ten make up 25% of the sample. In light of the paper, this sample's time point label describes: five sample-tagged time points from pre-transplant (day -1) to day 368 post-transplant, pooled.

The sequencing used CMV peptide-activated CD4+ and CD8+ T cells sorted from blood, collected at five time points, pooled. The cell subset or site label for this specimen denotes: sorted CD8+CD137+ and CD4+CD154+ T cells after 12 to 13 h CMV IE-1 peptide stimulation. These receptors all stem from a female donor who had a heart transplant and CMV viremia.

This clonotype was recorded at least ten times. The chain joins TRBV21-1 to TRBJ2-7; the table names TRBD1, a call not compared with the DNA. TRBV21-1 is a listed pseudogene. The CDR3 is 17 amino acids. The CDR3 sequence is CASSTQERAPRVNEQYF. CDR3 nucleotides: TGTGCCAGCAGCACACAAGAAAGAGCCCCCCGGGTGAACGAGCAGTACTTC.

This clonotype has at least ten counts. V is TRBV3-1 and J is TRBJ1-2, with 7 bases identical to TRBD1. J gave up 6 bases and V 6 bases, and 7 bases lay outside the gene matches. CDR1 and CDR2 (germline): LGHDT, YNNKEL (reference sequence). The CDR3 extends over 13 amino acids. Written as DNA, the CDR3 is TGTGCCAGCAGTCGCGGCAGGGGGGATGGCTACACCTTC. Protein sequence: CASSRGRGDGYTF.

Points on this clonotype: Likely a read error: the CDR3 ends without its conserved phenylalanine or tryptophan. This sequence joins TRBV24-1 and TRBJ2-5; no clear D gene. CDR3 size: 13 residues. CDR1 is KGHDR and CDR2 is SFDVKD in the germline V gene. Trimming took 0 bases from V and 4 from J, leaving 5 bases between them. Here the CDR3 reads CATSDLSLETQYL. CDR3 in DNA: TGTGCCACCAGTGATTTGTCCCTAGAGACCCAGTACCTC.

Of note for this clonotype: The missing conserved phenylalanine or tryptophan at the end of this CDR3 makes a read error likely. This chain links TRBV9 with TRBJ2-1, with TRBD2 matching 7 bases. This CDR3 is built from 17 residues. Per the germline V gene, CDR1 is SGDLS and CDR2 is YYNGEE. Trimming removed 0 bases from V and 4 bases from J; junction bases left unmatched: 10. CDR3 sequence: CASSVDSMGGLYNEQFL. CDR3 bases: TGTGCCAGCAGCGTAGATTCGATGGGAGGGTTATACAATGAGCAGTTCCTC.

In its sample, this clonotype was seen many times. The chain couples TRBV2 to TRBJ2-2; the match to TRBD1 covers 10 bases. The germline V gene encodes CDR1 SNHLY and CDR2 FYNNEI. CDR3 length: 16 amino acids. The V and J ends lost 3 bases and 1 base, in that order; junction bases with no gene match: 2. The CDR3 is CASSDDRGRNTGELFF. In DNA, the CDR3 is TGTGCCAGCAGTGATGACAGGGGGCGGAACACCGGGGAGCTGTTTTTT.

This clonotype showed up just a few times. For the CDR3, the DNA is TGTGCCAGCAGTCGGACTAGCGGGAGCCGCTACAATGAGCAGTTCTTC. Translating it yields CASSRTSGSRYNEQFF. This chain links TRBV21-1 with TRBJ2-1; the table's D call, TRBD2, was not checked against the DNA. TRBV21-1 is assigned pseudogene status. The CDR3 runs 16 residues.

The V call is TRBV18, the J call TRBJ2-2, with D maybe TRBD1 (5 bases). This CDR3 comprises 16 residues. CDR1 is KGHSH, CDR2 LQKENI, per germline. Trimming removed 1 base at V and 4 bases at J, with 13 bases between. CDR3 bases: TGTGCCAGCTCACCACAGCCGGACACCATCACCGGGGAGCTGTTTTTT. This gives the protein CASSPQPDTITGELFF.

This clonotype showed up just a few times. This rearrangement joins TRBV29-1 to TRBJ1-1; TRBD1 agrees at 8 bases. This CDR3 region has 13 residues. V dropped 6 bases and J dropped 3; count of bases not matched to a gene: 6. Germline V gene lookup returns CDR1 SQVTM and CDR2 ANQGSEA. In nucleotides, the CDR3 is TGCAGCGTACGGACAGGGAAGGACACTGAAGCTTTCTTT. This gives the protein CSVRTGKDTEAFF.

This chain joins TRBV29-1 and TRBJ2-5; 10 positions match TRBD1. The CDR3 is made up of 16 amino acids. The germline V gene has CDR1 SQVTM and CDR2 ANQGSEA. The V segment lost 7 bases and the J segment 2 bases; nucleotides outside the gene matches: 13. CDR3 residues: CSAFLPDRGLQETQYF. In DNA, the CDR3 is TGCAGCGCTTTTCTCCCTGACAGGGGGCTGCAAGAGACCCAGTACTTC.

V usage is TRBV4-1 and J usage is TRBJ2-7; TRBD2 might be the D (5 bases). Germline lookup yields CDR1 MGHRA and CDR2 YSYEKL. Trimming removed 3 bases at V and 7 bases at J, with 19 bases between. The CDR3 totals 15 residues. The CDR3: CASSHSNGIAEEQYF. The CDR3 region has the DNA TGCGCCAGCAGCCACAGTAACGGGATTGCGGAAGAGCAGTACTTC.

The chain carries TRBV7-2 and TRBJ2-1; 10 bases are a match to TRBD1. The ends lost 3 bases at V and 8 bases at J; junction bases unmatched: 10. Germline V lookup: CDR1 SGHTA, CDR2 FQGNSA. The CDR3 runs 16 residues. The CDR3 coding sequence is TGTGCCAGCAGCTTCAATCCGGGACAGGGGAAAGATGAGCAGTTCTTC. This sequence encodes CASSFNPGQGKDEQFF.

There are a few counts of this clonotype. J is TRBJ2-1 and V is TRBV7-8; D perhaps matches TRBD1 (6 bases). Germline assignment: CDR1 SGHVS and CDR2 FQNEAQ. CDR3 length: 15 amino acids. V shed 2 bases and J shed 0 bases, with 8 bases lying between them. The CDR3 sequence: CASSLTGSSYNEQFF. In nucleotides, the CDR3 is TGTGCCAGCAGCTTAACAGGGAGCTCCTACAATGAGCAGTTCTTC.

This chain joins TRBV7-2 and TRBJ1-1; D unresolved. The CDR3 totals 14 residues. V dropped 0 bases and J dropped 1 base, with 6 bases sitting between them. The V gene's germline CDR1 is SGHTA and CDR2 FQGNSA. The CDR3 DNA is TGTGCCAGCAGCTTAGCGCTCGGGAACACTGAAGCTTTCTTT. It translates to CASSLALGNTEAFF.

This clonotype is medium-sized (0.01 to 0.1%) by share. The chain links TRBV13 to TRBJ2-3, with TRBD2 identical over 10 bases. Germline lookup yields CDR1 PRHDT and CDR2 FYEKMQ (reference sequence). Trimming at V came to 5 bases and at J to 5 bases, leaving 7 bases not matched to a gene. This CDR3 region has 15 residues. DNA of the CDR3: TGTGCCAGCAGCCGCAGCGGGAGGGCCGGAGATACGCAGTATTTT. Translating it yields CASSRSGRAGDTQYF.

This clonotype has only a few counts. The chain has TRBV29-1 and TRBJ2-7; tentatively, D is TRBD1 (5 bases). Deletions cut 5 bases from V and 4 bases from J, with 12 bases between. Germline values: CDR1 SQVTM, CDR2 ANQGSEA. This CDR3 has 12 residues. CDR3 region: CSVQGIGYEQYF. The DNA of the CDR3 is TGCAGCGTTCAGGGAATCGGATACGAGCAGTACTTC.